A single T cell receptor beta chain is shown here with its context. The antigen is not known. The data originate from a study of radiotherapy plus CTLA-4 blockade in lung cancer. Points from the study as a whole: After radiotherapy and ipilimumab, tumor-derived clones expanded in peripheral blood.

Chemo-refractory metastatic non-small-cell lung cancer patients received focal radiation with ipilimumab CTLA-4 blockade. Clones were sequenced by immunoSEQ multiplex PCR, and TCRdb holds only the in-frame ones, with some missing. The top ten hold 20% to 30% of the sample, which has fewer than 40,000 clones, nearly 80% seen once. The J segment lost 2 bases and the V segment lost 6 bases, leaving 5 bases of the junction unmatched. The CDR3 length is 16 residues. Germline V gene data show CDR1 as KGHSH and CDR2 as LQKENI. This material consisted of peripheral blood, taken from a patient treated with radiotherapy plus ipilimumab. This sequence joins TRBV18 and TRBJ1-5; the match to TRBD1 covers 12 bases. This TCR came from a human donor with non-small cell lung cancer that progressed on radiotherapy plus ipilimumab. Here the CDR3 DNA reads TGTGCCAGCTCGCCCGGGACAGGGGGCGGCAATCAGCCCCAGCATTTT. It is translated as CASSPGTGGGNQPQHF.